The 20 T cell receptor beta chains presented below share a single source sample, sequenced in a study of breast tumors, draining lymph nodes, adjacent tissues. One entry per CDR3 protein results from TCRdb running MiXCR on the multiplex PCR reads. The sample records about 14,000 distinct CDR3 sequences, approximately 50% being singletons. Sequenced input: tumor-adjacent breast tissue. The receptor source for this set is a female donor with breast cancer. Some clones in this sample may be carry-over from other donors' samples.

The chain has TRBV6-5 and TRBJ1-1, with 7 bases fitting TRBD1. V lost 3 bases, J lost 3 bases, and 7 bases stayed unmatched. Germline values: CDR1 MNHEY, CDR2 SVGAGI. The CDR3 is made up of 15 amino acids. The CDR3 is CASSYDRAEYTEAFF. CDR3 bases: TGTGCCAGCAGTTATGACAGGGCAGAGTACACTGAAGCTTTCTTT.

This clonotype ranks as medium-sized (0.01 to 0.1%). The chain joins TRBV5-1 to TRBJ1-2, with D tentatively TRBD1 (6 bases). Trimming shortened V by 4 bases and J by 10 bases, and 26 bases separated the two germline ends. The CDR3 is 16 residues long. CDR1 and CDR2 from the germline V gene are SGHRS and YFSETQ. CDR3 sequence: CASSPTGPPTDPIYTF. The CDR3 DNA follows: TGCGCCAGCAGCCCCACAGGGCCGCCCACAGATCCTATCTACACCTTC.

The chain employs TRBV9 and TRBJ2-1; 13 bases match TRBD2. Trimming at V came to 4 bases and at J to 0 bases, leaving 7 bases not matched to a gene. CDR3 length: 18 residues. Germline-derived CDR1 and CDR2 are SGDLS and YYNGEE. The CDR3 bases are TGTGCCAGCAGCCCGTCCGGGACTAGCGGGAACTCCTACAATGAGCAGTTCTTC. The encoded protein is CASSPSGTSGNSYNEQFF.

V and J are TRBV19 and TRBJ2-7; 7 bases are shared with TRBD1. The CDR3 runs to 10 residues. Germline V gives CDR1 LNHDA, CDR2 SQIVND (reference sequence). The V gene end was trimmed by 8 bases and the J gene end by 9 bases; junction bases not matched to a gene: 4. CDR3 in amino acids: CASDRAGQYF. CDR3 coding DNA: TGTGCCAGTGACAGGGCCGGGCAGTACTTC.

This clonotype has ten or more counts. The CDR3 region has the DNA TGTGCCTGGAGTGGGACTATGGACGAGACCCAGTACTTC. It is translated as CAWSGTMDETQYF. V and J are TRBV30 and TRBJ2-5; tentative D call: TRBD2 (6 bases). V was trimmed by 1 base and J by 5 bases, leaving 11 bases between them. The CDR3 sequence is 13 residues long. From germline, CDR1 is GTSNPN and CDR2 SVGIG (reference sequence).

This clonotype has a count of ten or more. The chain employs TRBV6-5 and TRBJ2-2; D may be TRBD1 (5 bases). CDR3 length equals 15 residues. CDR1 and CDR2 from the germline V gene are MNHEY and SVGAGI. The V end was cut by 8 bases, the J end by 1 base, with 14 bases between. The DNA for the CDR3 is TGTGCCAGCCGCGCCCTACAGGTGAACACCGGGGAGCTGTTTTTT. This codes for CASRALQVNTGELFF.

This clonotype was picked up many times. This sequence may be a read error, since a much larger clone differs from it by one base. The conserved final phenylalanine or tryptophan is absent from the CDR3, which likely points to a read error. The genes are TRBV10-3 and TRBJ1-2; 8 bases agree with TRBD1. This CDR3 has 14 amino acids. Trimming removed 4 bases from V and 6 bases from J; junction bases left unmatched: 7. From germline, CDR1 is ENHRY and CDR2 SYGVKD. The DNA for the CDR3 is TGTGCCATCAGTGCAACAGGGGGGGAGGATGGCTACACCTCC. Translation gives CAISATGGEDGYTS.

Many counts were recorded for this clonotype. The CDR3 loop is CASKDGPVSYNEQFF. CDR3 bases: TGTGCCAGCAAGGACGGTCCCGTCTCCTACAATGAGCAGTTCTTC. The gene calls are TRBV12-3 or TRBV12-4 and TRBJ2-1; D ambiguous. This CDR3 has 15 residues. V lost 7 bases to trimming and J lost 0 bases, with 13 bases between them.

The sample holds many counts of this clonotype. In nucleotides, the CDR3 is TGTGCCAGCCTACCGGGACAGGCCACAGATACGCAGTATTTT. As protein: CASLPGQATDTQYF. The J gene is TRBJ2-3, the V gene TRBV5-5, with 8 bases aligning to TRBD1. Germline lookup yields CDR1 SGHKS and CDR2 YYEKEE (reference sequence). Trimming took 7 bases from V and 2 from J; bases not matched to a gene: 6. The CDR3 is 14 amino acids.

CDR3 residues: CSAAGGGWNSPLHF. DNA for the CDR3: TGCAGTGCTGCAGGGGGCGGATGGAATTCACCCCTCCACTTT. This chain connects TRBV20-1 to TRBJ1-6; 8 bases are a match to TRBD1. With V trimmed by 5 bases and J by 7 bases, 7 bases remained unmatched. Germline values: CDR1 DFQATT, CDR2 SNEGSKA (reference sequence). There are 14 residues in the CDR3.

This clonotype was counted at least ten times. This may be a read error, as it is one base from a much larger clone. CDR3 sequence: CASSPGAGQGETQYF. The CDR3 DNA follows: TGTGCCAGCTCGCCCGGGGCAGGGCAGGGAGAGACCCAGTACTTC. V and J are TRBV6-4 and TRBJ2-5; possibly TRBD1 or TRBD2 for D (5 bases each). Trimming cost V 8 bases and J 4 bases, with 20 bases left between them. Germline V gives CDR1 MRHNA, CDR2 SNTAGT. The CDR3 totals 15 residues.

This clonotype has a count of ten or more. This rearrangement joins TRBV2 to TRBJ1-2; D remains ambiguous. Germline CDR1 SNHLY, CDR2 FYNNEI. This CDR3 is 8 amino acids long. CDR3 protein: CANYGYTF. The CDR3 DNA reads TGTGCTAACTATGGCTACACCTTC. The whole variable domain, remainder taken from reference TRBV2 and TRBJ1-2, is EPEVTQTPSHQVTQMGQEVILRCVPISNHLYFYWYRQILGQKVEFLVSFYNNEISEKSEIFDDQFSVERPDGSNFTLKIRSTKLEDSAMYFCANYGYTFGSGTRLTVV.

This clonotype was picked up many times. V usage is TRBV5-6 and J usage is TRBJ2-1, with D perhaps given as TRBD1 or TRBD2 (5 bases each). Germline V gene sequence: CDR1 SGHDT, CDR2 YYEEEE. Trimming removed 1 base at V and 9 bases at J, with 23 bases between. The CDR3 covers 17 residues. CDR3 sequence (DNA): TGTGCCAGCAGCTTGCCTCCGGGACCCAGTTTTCGGAGTGAGCAGTTCTTC. Its protein product is CASSLPPGPSFRSEQFF.

The chain links TRBV5-1 to TRBJ1-5; D is undetermined. V lost 0 bases and J lost 4, with 5 bases in between. The germline gives CDR1 SGHRS, CDR2 YFSETQ. The CDR3 is made up of 13 amino acids. CDR3 DNA sequence: TGCGCCAGCAGCTTGGGACAAAATCAGCCCCAGCATTTT. Protein sequence: CASSLGQNQPQHF. Full variable domain (rest looked up from reference TRBV5-1 and TRBJ1-5): KAGVTQTPRYLIKTRGQQVTLSCSPISGHRSVSWYQQTPGQGLQFLFEYFSETQRNKGNFPGRFSGRQFSNSRSEMNVSTLELGDSALYLCASSLGQNQPQHFGDGTRLSIL.

This clonotype was found many times. Just one base apart from a much larger clone, this may be a read error. V usage is TRBV12-3 or TRBV12-4 and J usage is TRBJ2-7; TRBD2 might be the D (5 bases). The V end was cut by 3 bases, the J end by 6 bases, with 9 bases between. The CDR3 consists of 12 residues. CDR3: CASSFPSGEQYF. In nucleotides, the CDR3 is TGTGCCAGCAGTTTCCCCAGCGGCGAGCAGTACTTC.

This clonotype has more than one count but fewer than ten. The chain couples TRBV25-1 to TRBJ2-1; 8 nucleotides align to TRBD2. Germline V CDR1 and CDR2: MGHDK, SYGVNS. J gave up 0 bases and V 4 bases, and 5 bases lay outside the gene matches. The CDR3 totals 16 residues. CDR3 sequence reads: CASSAVAGSSYNEQFF. The DNA of the CDR3 is TGTGCCAGCAGTGCGGTAGCGGGAAGCTCCTACAATGAGCAGTTCTTC.

In its sample, this clonotype was seen a few times. The chain couples TRBV7-2 to TRBJ1-5, with D perhaps matching TRBD1 (6 bases). Trimming shortened V by 2 bases and J by 0 bases, and 14 bases separated the two germline ends. Germline loops: CDR1 SGHTA, CDR2 FQGNSA. The CDR3 is 17 amino acids. Written as DNA, the CDR3 is TGTGCCAGCAGCTTATATTGGGGGCCTGATAGCAATCAGCCCCAGCATTTT. Amino acids: CASSLYWGPDSNQPQHF.

This chain joins TRBV29-1 and TRBJ1-5; 9 bases map to TRBD1. Germline V gene data show CDR1 as SQVTM and CDR2 as ANQGSEA. CDR3 length: 13 residues. The CDR3 DNA reads TGCAGGACGGGACAGGGCTTAAATCAGCCCCAGCATTTT. Translated, it gives CRTGQGLNQPQHF. The full variable domain, in which reference TRBV29-1 and TRBJ1-5 provide the parts outside the CDR3, is SAVISQKPSRDICQRGTSLTIQCQVDSQVTMMFWYRQQPGQSLTLIATANQGSEATYESGFVIDKFPISRPNLTFSTLTVSNMSPEDSSIYLCRTGQGLNQPQHFGDGTRLSIL.

This rearrangement joins TRBV7-2 to TRBJ1-3; weak D call: TRBD1 (6 bases). The CDR3 extends over 16 amino acids. CDR1 SGHTA and CDR2 FQGNSA come from the germline V gene. V dropped 1 base and J dropped 0 bases, with 10 bases sitting between them. As DNA, the CDR3 is TGTGCCAGCAGCTTAGAGGACAGTTTCTCTGGAAACACCATATATTTT. Protein sequence: CASSLEDSFSGNTIYF. Full variable domain (remainder filled in from reference TRBV7-2 and TRBJ1-3): GAGVSQSPSNKVTEKGKDVELRCDPISGHTALYWYRQSLGQGLEFLIYFQGNSAPDKSGLPSDRFSAERTGGSVSTLTIQRTQQEDSAVYLCASSLEDSFSGNTIYFGEGSWLTVV.

J is TRBJ2-5 and V is TRBV6-6; 7 nucleotides align to TRBD2. V lost 5 bases, J lost 5 bases, and 14 bases stayed unmatched. Germline loops: CDR1 MNHNY, CDR2 SVGAGI (reference sequence). This CDR3 comprises 16 residues. CDR3 in amino acids: CASSEGRTSLVETQYF. CDR3 DNA: TGTGCCAGCAGTGAAGGACGGACTAGTTTGGTCGAGACCCAGTACTTC.